A selection of T cell receptor beta chains follows, all from one sample in a study of regulatory T cells in long-lasting Graves disease. TCRdb reprocessed the multiplex PCR reads with MiXCR, giving one entry per CDR3 protein. The sample carries about 500,000 distinct CDR3 sequences, around 13% recorded once. This sample also appeared in a second study, on T cells in Graves' hyperthyroidism and ophthalmopathy.

The material was peripheral blood mononuclear cells (PBMCs), obtained at new diagnosis, from a patient treated with antithyroid drugs. The receptors were gathered from a woman aged 25 to 45 with Graves disease. CDR3s include the opening cysteine and the closing phenylalanine or tryptophan. Each record gives: V gene, J gene, clone size, D gene, CDR3 protein, CDR3 DNA. The D gene is left open where the match is weak. Clone sizes are given selectively: once, few, many, or a class where the clone is expanded.

TRBV15	TRBJ2-1	-	TRBD2	CATSRVRLAGGGEQFF	TGTGCCACCAGCAGAGTGCGGCTAGCGGGAGGGGGTGAGCAGTTCTTC
TRBV30	TRBJ2-7	many	-	CAWSPGPSYEQYF	TGTGCCTGGAGTCCGGGGCCCTCCTACGAGCAGTACTTC
TRBV20-1	TRBJ1-5	many	TRBD1	CSAARQGFQPQHF	TGCAGTGCTGCGAGACAGGGATTTCAGCCCCAGCATTTT
TRBV7-2	TRBJ2-7	-	-	CASSLTGLPFEYF	TGTGCCAGCAGCTTGACGGGACTGCCTTTCGAGTACTTC
TRBV30	TRBJ1-5	many	-	CAWSGKVFQPQHF	TGTGCCTGGAGTGGTAAAGTGTTTCAGCCCCAGCATTTT
TRBV2	TRBJ2-2	few	-	CASSGRSTGELFF	TGTGCCAGCAGTGGAAGGTCCACCGGGGAGCTGTTTTTT
TRBV7-8	TRBJ1-5	many	-	CASSAAVGNQPQHF	TGTGCCAGCAGCGCTGCAGTGGGCAATCAGCCCCAGCATTTT
TRBV28	TRBJ2-2	few	-	CASSLELVDTGELFF	TGTGCCAGCAGTTTAGAATTGGTGGACACCGGGGAGCTGTTTTTT
TRBV11-2	TRBJ2-3	many	-	CASSLAYGGTTDTQYF	TGTGCCAGCAGCTTAGCCTACGGCGGGACCACAGATACGCAGTATTTT
TRBV6-5	TRBJ1-4	many	-	CASSYLDSGERRLFF	TGTGCCAGCAGTTACCTCGATTCTGGCGAAAGGAGACTGTTTTTT
TRBV2	TRBJ2-3	many	TRBD2	CASSVGLLSTDTQYF	TGTGCCAGCAGTGTGGGACTACTGTCCACAGATACGCAGTATTTT
TRBV15	TRBJ2-5	many	TRBD2	CATSSQREGLGMETQYF	TGTGCCACCAGCAGTCAGCGGGAGGGCCTGGGCATGGAGACCCAGTACTTC
TRBV27	TRBJ2-3	many	TRBD1	CASSHVGTGTDTQYF	TGTGCCAGCAGCCATGTCGGGACAGGCACAGATACGCAGTATTTT
TRBV7-6	TRBJ2-5	few	-	CASSSTLRGVGYQETQYF	TGTGCCAGCAGCTCCACGTTGAGGGGGGTTGGCTACCAAGAGACCCAGTACTTC
TRBV13	TRBJ2-7	many	TRBD1	CASSHRGLSSYEQYF	TGTGCCAGCAGCCATAGGGGGCTCAGCTCCTACGAGCAGTACTTC
TRBV20-1	TRBJ2-1	many	TRBD2	CSARERWEGRYNEQFF	TGCAGTGCTAGAGAGCGGTGGGAGGGCCGGTACAATGAGCAGTTCTTC
TRBV7-2	TRBJ2-2	few	-	CASSLLTVLAGELFF	TGTGCCAGCAGCTTATTGACAGTGCTCGCCGGGGAGCTGTTTTTT